These 24 T cell receptor beta chains share one sample of origin, sequenced in a study of T cell repertoires in ileal Crohn's disease. Libraries were prepared by immunoSEQ multiplex PCR; TCRdb keeps only in-frame clonotypes and omits some of them. The sample lists about 5,600 clones, around 82% occurring once. The specimen sequenced was ileal tissue. The receptors derive from an adult with Crohn's disease.

The chain joins TRBV27 to TRBJ2-3; 9 bases map to TRBD2. The CDR3 is 16 residues long. The ends lost 3 bases at V and 5 bases at J; junction bases unmatched: 9. Germline CDR1 MNHEY, CDR2 SMNVEV (reference sequence). This CDR3 is CASSFRASGVGDTQYF. CDR3 nucleotides: TGTGCCAGCAGTTTCCGGGCTAGCGGGGTCGGAGATACGCAGTATTTT.

The genes are TRBV29-1 and TRBJ2-3, with 7 bases that match TRBD2. The germline gives CDR1 SQVTM, CDR2 ANQGSEA. The CDR3 runs 13 residues. J gave up 4 bases and V 6 bases, and 7 bases lay outside the gene matches. The CDR3 coding sequence is TGCAGCGTGACCGTGGCGGGAGCAGATACGCAGTATTTT. Amino acids: CSVTVAGADTQYF.

This chain joins TRBV28 and TRBJ1-3; D is uncertain. Trimming left V 2 bases short and J 3 bases short, with 14 bases between. CDR1 is MDHEN and CDR2 is SYDVKM in the germline V gene. The CDR3 sequence is 16 residues long. CDR3 in DNA: TGTGCCAGCAGTTTACGCGGGGTCGGCCGTGGAAACACCATATATTTT. Its protein is CASSLRGVGRGNTIYF.

This clone was seen a single time. V usage is TRBV5-1 and J usage is TRBJ1-4; 8 positions agree with TRBD1. Losses at the gene ends were 4 bases for V and 7 bases for J; bases not matched to a gene: 9. This CDR3 spans 15 amino acids. The V gene's germline CDR1 is SGHRS and CDR2 YFSETQ. The CDR3 region has the DNA TGCGCCAGCAGCCCCCAGGGGGCTTTGGGTGAAAAACTGTTTTTT. It is translated as CASSPQGALGEKLFF.

The gene calls are TRBV10-3 and TRBJ1-1, with D unresolved. The CDR3 has 13 residues. With 6 bases removed from V and 2 bases from J, the gap between germline ends came to 10 bases. From germline, CDR1 is ENHRY and CDR2 SYGVKD. The DNA for the CDR3 is TGTGCCATCAGACTCCCAGGCAACACTGAAGCTTTCTTT. Translated, it gives CAIRLPGNTEAFF.

J is TRBJ2-3 and V is TRBV6-1, with D possibly being TRBD1 (5 bases). This CDR3 is built from 14 residues. The V and J ends lost 7 bases and 6 bases respectively, with 17 bases between them. Germline V gene data show CDR1 as MNHNS and CDR2 as SASEGT. The CDR3 coding sequence is TGTGCCAGCAAGGAGAAGGGGTGGTCGGATACGCAGTATTTT. This gives the protein CASKEKGWSDTQYF.

The gene calls are TRBV7-3 and TRBJ1-1; a weak D match, TRBD1 (5 bases). The CDR3 is 13 amino acids. V gave up 4 bases and J gave up 6 bases, with 12 bases separating them. Germline V lookup: CDR1 SGHTA, CDR2 FQGTGA. CDR3: CASSSTQGPEAFF. Written as DNA, the CDR3 is TGTGCCAGCAGCTCAACTCAGGGTCCTGAAGCTTTCTTT.

This chain uses TRBV19 with TRBJ1-2; the D is unclear. V lost 6 bases, J lost 8 bases, and 13 bases lay in between. CDR1 LNHDA and CDR2 SQIVND come from the germline V gene (reference sequence). The CDR3 is 12 amino acids. The CDR3 DNA reads as TGTGCCAGTAGGGGGAGGACCTCCGGCTACACCTTC. Its protein product is CASRGRTSGYTF.

This clone was detected once. The chain has TRBV7-6 and TRBJ1-6; 7 nucleotides match TRBD1. The V gene end was trimmed by 4 bases and the J gene end by 7 bases; junction bases not matched to a gene: 7. Germline V gives CDR1 SGHVS, CDR2 FNYEAQ. The CDR3 is 15 amino acids. CDR3 loop: CASSSGDRRNSPLHF. For the CDR3, the DNA is TGTGCCAGCAGCTCCGGGGACAGAAGGAATTCACCCCTCCACTTT.

The chain joins TRBV19 to TRBJ1-5; D possibly corresponds to TRBD1 (6 bases). From germline, CDR1 is LNHDA and CDR2 SQIVND (reference sequence). V was pared by 5 bases and J by 0 bases, with 20 bases between. The CDR3 has 18 amino acids. The CDR3 DNA reads as TGTGCCAGTAGTTCCGGACAGACAAGCTTATATAGCAATCAGCCCCAGCATTTT. It yields the protein CASSSGQTSLYSNQPQHF. Looking up the rest from reference TRBV19 and TRBJ1-5 gives the full variable domain: DGGITQSPKYLFRKEGQNVTLSCEQNLNHDAMYWYRQDPGQGLRLIYYSQIVNDFQKGDIAEGYSVSREKKESFPLTVTSAQKNPTAFYLCASSSGQTSLYSNQPQHFGDGTRLSIL.

The chain is built from TRBV20-1 and TRBJ2-7; maybe TRBD1 (6 bases). Trimming took 1 base from V and 11 from J, leaving 9 bases between them. The CDR3 extends over 10 amino acids. Germline V gene data show CDR1 as DFQATT and CDR2 as SNEGSKA (reference sequence). In DNA, the CDR3 is TGCAGTGCTAGAGGGGCAGGGGAGTACTTC. Its translation: CSARGAGEYF.

This clone was seen only a few times. CDR3 DNA sequence: TGTGCCAGTAGTATTCCGCCGGGACAGGGGGAAAAACTGTTTTTT. It yields the protein CASSIPPGQGEKLFF. This chain connects TRBV19 to TRBJ1-4; 10 bases agree with TRBD1. Germline V CDR1 and CDR2: LNHDA, SQIVND (reference sequence). This CDR3 has 15 residues. V gave up 3 bases and J gave up 8 bases; unmatched junction bases: 6.

The CDR3 spells CASSEYYEQYF. The CDR3 DNA reads TGTGCCAGCAGTGAGTATTACGAGCAGTACTTC. The gene calls are TRBV2 and TRBJ2-7; D unresolved. Trimming removed 3 bases from V and 4 bases from J, with 4 bases in between. This CDR3 has 11 amino acids. CDR1 is SNHLY and CDR2 is FYNNEI in the germline V gene.

The chain links TRBV4-2 to TRBJ2-2; D is perhaps TRBD2 (5 bases). Trimming took 0 bases from V and 2 from J, leaving 10 bases between them. CDR3 length equals 16 residues. Germline CDR1 reads LGHNA; CDR2 reads YNFKEQ. This chain's CDR3 is CASSQEWTHNTGELFF. CDR3 sequence (DNA): TGTGCCAGCAGCCAAGAGTGGACTCATAACACCGGGGAGCTGTTTTTT.

The J gene is TRBJ2-2, the V gene TRBV6-5; 8 bases line up with TRBD1. The CDR3 totals 15 residues. Trimming removed 7 bases from V and 4 bases from J; junction bases left unmatched: 8. The germline V gene has CDR1 MNHEY and CDR2 SVGAGI. The CDR3 DNA follows: TGTGCCAGCACCATGGACAGGGATGTCACCGGGGAGCTGTTTTTT. Amino acid sequence: CASTMDRDVTGELFF.

V is TRBV9 and J is TRBJ2-2, with a weak D call TRBD2 (5 bases). V lost 2 bases and J lost 3, with 11 bases in between. This CDR3 is built from 15 residues. The germline gives CDR1 SGDLS, CDR2 YYNGEE. CDR3 loop: CASSVREGHTGELFF. CDR3 DNA: TGTGCCAGCAGCGTTCGAGAGGGTCACACCGGGGAGCTGTTTTTT.

This clone was picked up a small number of times. The chain is built from TRBV5-4 and TRBJ2-5; TRBD2 matches at 11 bases. CDR3 size: 17 residues. Germline-derived CDR1 and CDR2 are SGHNT and YYREEE (reference sequence). Trimming cost V 5 bases and J 2 bases; bases outside gene matches: 11. CDR3 residues: CASSQGGGLAVQETQYF. The CDR3 nucleotides are TGTGCCAGCAGTCAGGGGGGGGGACTAGCGGTTCAAGAGACCCAGTACTTC.

The chain carries TRBV2 and TRBJ1-6, with 11 nucleotides matching TRBD1. The CDR3 runs to 18 residues. CDR1 SNHLY and CDR2 FYNNEI come from the germline V gene. V lost 3 bases to trimming and J lost 7 bases; unmatched junction nucleotides: 11. Written as DNA, the CDR3 is TGTGCCAGCAGTGACAGGACAGGGGGCTGGTCGAGGAATTCACCCCTCCACTTT. Translating it yields CASSDRTGGWSRNSPLHF.

The rearrangement joins TRBV11-2 to TRBJ2-7; D may be TRBD1 (5 bases). Germline V CDR1 and CDR2: SGHAT, FQNNGV. The CDR3 extends over 13 amino acids. V was pared by 1 base and J by 5 bases, with 9 bases between. CDR3 sequence reads: CASSLGQMDEQYF. The CDR3 DNA reads TGTGCCAGCAGCTTAGGACAGATGGACGAGCAGTACTTC.

This clone was counted between two and nine times. The chain joins TRBV2 to TRBJ1-5, with D tentatively TRBD1 (5 bases). The V gene's germline CDR1 is SNHLY and CDR2 FYNNEI. The CDR3 has 14 amino acids. Trimming removed 7 bases from V and 2 bases from J, with 12 bases in between. CDR3 residues: CASIGVSGNQPQHF. The DNA of the CDR3 is TGTGCCAGCATAGGGGTCAGTGGCAATCAGCCCCAGCATTTT.

The chain recombines TRBV6-5 with TRBJ1-1; D is unclear. CDR3 length: 13 residues. V lost 7 bases, J lost 1 base, and 10 bases lay in between. CDR1 MNHEY and CDR2 SVGAGI come from the germline V gene. Written as DNA, the CDR3 is TGTGCCAGCACCCTTGGAGGGAACACTGAAGCTTTCTTT. Translated: CASTLGGNTEAFF.

The chain recombines TRBV19 with TRBJ2-7, with 7 bases lining up with TRBD1. The germline V gene has CDR1 LNHDA and CDR2 SQIVND (reference sequence). The J segment lost 0 bases and the V segment lost 6 bases, leaving 2 bases of the junction unmatched. This CDR3 spans 13 amino acids. Here the CDR3 DNA reads TGTGCCAGTAGAACAGGGGACTCCTACGAGCAGTACTTC. Translated, it gives CASRTGDSYEQYF.

The chain links TRBV4-1 to TRBJ1-2; 9 bases are shared with TRBD1. The junction had 4 bases not matched to a gene; V was cut back by 4 bases and J by 7 bases. The germline V gene encodes CDR1 MGHRA and CDR2 YSYEKL. The CDR3 contains 13 residues. CDR3 amino acids: CASSPTGGSGYTF. CDR3 DNA sequence: TGCGCCAGCAGCCCAACAGGGGGCAGTGGCTACACCTTC.

The chain joins TRBV25-1 to TRBJ2-4, with 7 positions matching TRBD1. Trimming cost V 5 bases and J 1 base; bases outside gene matches: 8. This CDR3 region has 16 residues. Germline V lookup: CDR1 MGHDK, CDR2 SYGVNS. The CDR3 DNA is TGTGCCAGCAGTAAAGAAGACAGGGAGGCCAAAAACATTCAGTACTTC. Residues: CASSKEDREAKNIQYF.